The 22 T cell receptor beta chains reported below all come from one sample, sequenced in a study of cytomegalovirus exposure and HLA in healthy donors. PCR used 60 Vbeta primers and 13 Jbeta primers. Here immunoSEQ multiplex PCR was the method, and the copy in TCRdb shows in-frame clones only, minus some. Its table records about 82,000 clones. Sequencing was done on a sample of PBMCs. The receptors derive from a woman aged 25-40 years in good health and CMV-seronegative.

The rearrangement links TRBV7-8 to TRBJ1-6; tentatively, D is TRBD1 (5 bases). The CDR3 sequence is 13 residues long. Deletions cut 5 bases from V and 8 bases from J, with 10 bases between. Germline V CDR1 and CDR2: SGHVS, FQNEAQ. CDR3 loop: CASSHIGDSPLHF. In nucleotides, the CDR3 is TGTGCCAGCAGCCATATAGGGGATTCACCCCTCCACTTT.

J is TRBJ2-3 and V is TRBV6-6; tentative D call: TRBD2 (6 bases). This CDR3 region has 16 residues. The germline CDR1 and CDR2 sequences are MNHNY and SVGAGI (reference sequence). Trimming shortened V by 7 bases and J by 6 bases, and 23 bases separated the two germline ends. The chain's CDR3 is CASMEQAGRWGDTQYF. The CDR3 DNA reads as TGTGCCAGCATGGAGCAGGCGGGAAGGTGGGGGGATACGCAGTATTTT.

The chain couples TRBV6-6 to TRBJ2-5, with 11 nucleotides matching TRBD1. CDR3 length equals 15 residues. Per the germline V gene, CDR1 is MNHNY and CDR2 is SVGAGI (reference sequence). The V and J ends lost 5 bases and 5 bases, in that order; junction bases with no gene match: 7. DNA of the CDR3: TGTGCCAGCAGTCCAGGACAGGGGGCAGGGGAGACCCAGTACTTC. This codes for CASSPGQGAGETQYF.

This chain connects TRBV7-6 to TRBJ2-1; D remains ambiguous. Germline V lookup: CDR1 SGHVS, CDR2 FNYEAQ. Trimming stripped 1 base from V and 7 bases from J, with 14 bases between. There are 15 residues in the CDR3. Here the CDR3 reads CASSLGLPDQNEQFF. CDR3 coding DNA: TGTGCCAGCAGCTTAGGACTGCCTGACCAGAATGAGCAGTTCTTC.

The rearrangement uses TRBV19 and TRBJ1-1, with 7 bases aligning to TRBD1. The CDR3 sequence is 13 residues long. V gave up 5 bases and J gave up 5 bases; unmatched junction bases: 5. CDR1 and CDR2 (germline): LNHDA, SQIVND (reference sequence). The DNA for the CDR3 is TGTGCCAGTAGTGTTCACAGGGGTACTGAAGCTTTCTTT. It specifies CASSVHRGTEAFF. Together with reference TRBV19 and TRBJ1-1, the CDR3 gives the full variable domain: DGGITQSPKYLFRKEGQNVTLSCEQNLNHDAMYWYRQDPGQGLRLIYYSQIVNDFQKGDIAEGYSVSREKKESFPLTVTSAQKNPTAFYLCASSVHRGTEAFFGQGTRLTVV.

The chain has TRBV19 and TRBJ2-3; no clear D. Per germline, CDR1 LNHDA and CDR2 SQIVND (reference sequence). The V end was cut by 2 bases, the J end by 3 bases, with 12 bases between. The CDR3 loop spans 15 amino acids. CDR3 sequence: CASSIMNRDTDTQYF. DNA for the CDR3: TGTGCCAGTAGTATAATGAACCGAGATACAGATACGCAGTATTTT. Together with reference TRBV19 and TRBJ2-3, the CDR3 gives the full variable domain: DGGITQSPKYLFRKEGQNVTLSCEQNLNHDAMYWYRQDPGQGLRLIYYSQIVNDFQKGDIAEGYSVSREKKESFPLTVTSAQKNPTAFYLCASSIMNRDTDTQYFGPGTRLTVL.

The V and J genes are TRBV27 and TRBJ2-7; 14 nucleotides align to TRBD2. The germline gives CDR1 MNHEY, CDR2 SMNVEV (reference sequence). This CDR3 region has 15 residues. With 6 bases clipped from V and 6 bases from J, the junction kept 7 bases outside the gene matches. CDR3 sequence: CASRRTSGGPGEQYF. CDR3 DNA: TGTGCCAGCAGAAGGACTAGCGGGGGGCCTGGCGAGCAGTACTTC.

The gene calls are TRBV30 and TRBJ2-2, with D unresolved. Per germline, CDR1 GTSNPN and CDR2 SVGIG (reference sequence). V dropped 1 base and J dropped 1 base, with 4 bases sitting between them. The CDR3 is made up of 13 amino acids. CDR3 residues: CAWSGQNTGELFF. CDR3 nucleotide sequence: TGTGCCTGGAGTGGTCAGAACACCGGGGAGCTGTTTTTT.

As regards this clone: Different DNA sequences within this sample yield the same CDR3. The chain combines TRBV18 with TRBJ1-5; TRBD1 is a possible D gene (5 bases). Per the germline V gene, CDR1 is KGHSH and CDR2 is LQKENI. The V end was cut by 3 bases, the J end by 6 bases, with 9 bases between. The CDR3 consists of 13 residues. The CDR3 coding sequence is TGTGCCAGCTCACCCGGACAATCTCAGCCCCAGCATTTT. Translation gives CASSPGQSQPQHF.

The J gene is TRBJ1-2, the V gene TRBV30, with TRBD1 matching 9 bases. Germline CDR1 and CDR2: GTSNPN and SVGIG (reference sequence). The V and J ends lost 8 bases and 4 bases, in that order; junction bases with no gene match: 5. The length of the CDR3 is 12 residues. CDR3 sequence (DNA): TGTGCCCTAACAGGGGGCGTCTATGGCTACACCTTC. Amino acid sequence: CALTGGVYGYTF. The full variable domain, completed using reference TRBV30 and TRBJ1-2, is SQTIHQWPATLVQPVGSPLSLECTVEGTSNPNLYWYRQAAGRGLQLLFYSVGIGQISSEVPQNLSASRPQDRQFILSSKKLLLSDSGFYLCALTGGVYGYTFGSGTRLTVV.

V gene TRBV7-9 combines with J gene TRBJ2-7; 7 nucleotides agree with TRBD1. Germline V CDR1 and CDR2: SEHNR, FQNEAQ (reference sequence). This CDR3 comprises 14 residues. V shed 3 bases, J shed 4 bases, and the junction held 6 bases outside the gene matches. Here the CDR3 DNA reads TGTGCCAGCAGCTTCGGGACAGCCTCATACGAGCAGTACTTC. Protein: CASSFGTASYEQYF.

The CDR3 sequence is CASSLTRNQPQHF. The CDR3 DNA sequence: TGTGCCAGCAGTTTGACACGGAATCAGCCCCAGCATTTT. The J gene is TRBJ1-5, the V gene TRBV6-5; the D is unclear. This CDR3 is built from 13 residues. Deletions cut 4 bases from V and 4 bases from J, with 8 bases between. Germline V lookup: CDR1 MNHEY, CDR2 SVGAGI.

V and J are TRBV6-6 and TRBJ1-1; D not resolved. V lost 8 bases and J lost 1, with 14 bases in between. The CDR3 has 14 amino acids. The germline gives CDR1 MNHNY, CDR2 SVGAGI (reference sequence). CDR3 amino acids: CASLHSLGNTEAFF. CDR3 sequence (DNA): TGTGCCAGCCTTCACAGTTTGGGGAACACTGAAGCTTTCTTT.

The rearrangement links TRBV18 to TRBJ2-3; D is undetermined. The CDR3 consists of 14 residues. Looked up from germline, CDR1 is KGHSH and CDR2 is LQKENI. Between the trimmed V and J ends, which lost 0 bases and 6 bases, there was a span of 10 bases. As DNA, the CDR3 is TGTGCCAGCTCACCACCGGGCAGTGGTGATACGCAGTATTTT. Amino acid sequence: CASSPPGSGDTQYF.

V gene TRBV4-1 combines with J gene TRBJ2-7, with D tentatively TRBD2 (6 bases). Trimming left V 2 bases short and J 5 bases short, with 28 bases between. Germline V gives CDR1 MGHRA, CDR2 YSYEKL. CDR3 length: 19 amino acids. The CDR3: CASSQFTREDRVGVHEQYF. The CDR3 nucleotides are TGCGCCAGCAGCCAATTCACCAGGGAGGACCGAGTTGGTGTCCACGAGCAGTACTTC.

The chain links TRBV30 to TRBJ1-4, with a possible D match to TRBD1 (5 bases). The CDR3 is 14 residues long. V lost 5 bases, J lost 8 bases, and 18 bases lay in between. CDR1 is GTSNPN, CDR2 SVGIG, per germline (reference sequence). This chain's CDR3 is CAWGEGWDPEKLFF. DNA of the CDR3: TGTGCCTGGGGGGAGGGGTGGGATCCGGAAAAACTGTTTTTT.

This rearrangement joins TRBV5-1 to TRBJ1-2; TRBD1 agrees at 9 bases. The germline CDR1 and CDR2 sequences are SGHRS and YFSETQ. The CDR3 is 13 amino acids. Losses at the gene ends were 5 bases for V and 7 bases for J; bases not matched to a gene: 6. CDR3 loop: CASSPGTGSGYTF. The DNA for the CDR3 is TGCGCCAGCAGTCCCGGGACAGGGAGTGGCTACACCTTC.

This chain uses TRBV19 with TRBJ1-2, with 7 positions matching TRBD1. CDR1 is LNHDA and CDR2 is SQIVND in the germline V gene (reference sequence). The CDR3 covers 13 residues. V lost 9 bases and J lost 2; bases outside the gene matches: 6. CDR3 loop: CASQGQINYGYTF. CDR3 bases: TGTGCCAGCCAGGGACAGATCAACTATGGCTACACCTTC.

The chain recombines TRBV6-5 with TRBJ1-1; D may be TRBD1 (6 bases). This CDR3 contains 14 residues. Trimming cost V 2 bases and J 5 bases, with 12 bases left between them. The germline CDR1 and CDR2 sequences are MNHEY and SVGAGI. CDR3 protein: CASSYGGLGTEAFF. In DNA, the CDR3 is TGTGCCAGCAGTTACGGGGGCCTGGGTACTGAAGCTTTCTTT.

The rearrangement links TRBV6-1 to TRBJ1-1, with 9 nucleotides matching TRBD1. The CDR3 is 15 residues long. In germline, CDR1 is MNHNS, CDR2 SASEGT. V lost 3 bases and J lost 8; bases outside the gene matches: 10. The CDR3 DNA reads TGTGCCAGCAGTGATGTCGGGACAGGGTATAACGAAGCTTTCTTT. Encoded protein: CASSDVGTGYNEAFF.

The chain recombines TRBV6-1 with TRBJ2-7, with unresolved D. CDR1 is MNHNS, CDR2 SASEGT, per germline. There are 12 residues in the CDR3. The V end lost 5 bases, the J end lost 3 bases, and 8 bases lay between the germline ends. This CDR3 reads CASSPPIYEQYF. CDR3 nucleotides: TGTGCCAGCAGTCCACCTATCTACGAGCAGTACTTC.

V gene TRBV5-1 combines with J gene TRBJ2-7; 11 bases are shared with TRBD1. The V and J ends lost 4 bases and 2 bases, in that order; junction bases with no gene match: 2. Germline V gene sequence: CDR1 SGHRS, CDR2 YFSETQ. The CDR3 is made up of 14 amino acids. The CDR3 sequence: CASSGTGGAYEQYF. CDR3 DNA: TGCGCCAGCAGCGGGACAGGGGGGGCCTACGAGCAGTACTTC.